The clone carrying this TCR beta chain was counted ten times or more. The data originate from a study of CDR3 diversity in severe acne. TCRdb called the PCR reads again in MiXCR, with one record for every CDR3 protein. The data hold roughly 81,000 distinct CDR3 sequences, with about half observed a single time. J gave up 4 bases and V 6 bases, and 4 bases lay outside the gene matches. Germline V gene data show CDR1 as KGHSH and CDR2 as LQKENI. The length of the CDR3 is 13 residues. The sequencing sample was made of blood. This TCR was recovered from a male donor in good health, serving as a control. The chain recombines TRBV18 with TRBJ1-1; TRBD1 matches at 8 bases. CDR3: CASSPDRGTEAFF. The CDR3 DNA reads TGTGCCAGCTCCCCCGACAGGGGCACTGAAGCTTTCTTT.